Given below is one T cell receptor (beta chain) in context. Its antigen is as yet unknown. The sample has other DNA sequences that encode this CDR3 too. CDR3 length: 17 amino acids. Germline V gene lookup returns CDR1 SEHNR and CDR2 FQNEAQ (reference sequence). Trimming removed 3 bases from V and 5 bases from J; junction bases left unmatched: 10. Adult donors, all healthy and HIV-negative, had no recent acute infections or vaccinations. TCRdb's copy holds only in-frame clones and misses some; the assay was immunoSEQ multiplex PCR. The table lists 1,500,000 or so clones, over 95% of them singletons. The record originates from a study of shared clonotypes between healthy human individuals. Study-wide results and caveats: Among donors, clonotype sharing was expected to be affected by sequencing depth. What limited the represented genetic and exposure-history diversity was the small number of donors. The study found lower generation probabilities in non-shared clonotypes than in those shared by all four donors.

The sequencing input was naive CD4+ T cells sorted from blood. As for subset: CD45RA+ positively selected. The source is a young man in good health. The V and J genes are TRBV7-9 and TRBJ2-2; TRBD2 aligns across 9 bases. The CDR3 loop reads CASSLGLAGVRTGELFF. The CDR3 nucleotides are TGTGCCAGCAGCTTGGGATTAGCGGGAGTGAGGACCGGGGAGCTGTTTTTT.